This TCR beta chain was sequenced in a study of blood T cell repertoires in COVID-19. The overall study: Specimens from acute and convalescent COVID-19 originated in the United States, Italy and Spain.

Produced via immunoSEQ multiplex PCR; TCRdb's table is partial and in-frame only. The profile shows some 83,000 clones, about 76% of them singletons. This receptor was identified in a man aged 80 or over with acute or convalescent COVID-19. Source material: peripheral blood.

In DNA, the CDR3 is TGTGCCAGCAGGGCCAGCCTAGCTTACGGGACCCAGTACTTC. Residues: CASRASLAYGTQYF. The chain has TRBV2 and TRBJ2-5, with a weak D call TRBD2 (5 bases). The CDR3 spans 14 residues. Germline V gene lookup returns CDR1 SNHLY and CDR2 FYNNEI. The V gene lost 6 bases and the J gene lost 7 bases, with 18 bases spanning the gap.